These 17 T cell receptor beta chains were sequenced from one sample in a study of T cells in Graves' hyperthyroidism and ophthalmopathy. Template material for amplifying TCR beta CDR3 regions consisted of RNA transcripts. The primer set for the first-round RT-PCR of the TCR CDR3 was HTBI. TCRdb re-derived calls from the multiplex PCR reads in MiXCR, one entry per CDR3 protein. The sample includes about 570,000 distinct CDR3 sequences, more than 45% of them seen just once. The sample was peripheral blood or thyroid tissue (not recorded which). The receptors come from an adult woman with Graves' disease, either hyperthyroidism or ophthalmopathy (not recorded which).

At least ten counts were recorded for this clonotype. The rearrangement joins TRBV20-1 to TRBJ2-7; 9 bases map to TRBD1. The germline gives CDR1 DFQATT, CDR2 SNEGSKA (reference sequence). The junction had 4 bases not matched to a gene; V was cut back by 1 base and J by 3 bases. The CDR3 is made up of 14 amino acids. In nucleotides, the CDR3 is TGCAGTGCTAGAGTTGGACAGGGGAACTACGAGCAGTACTTC. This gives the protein CSARVGQGNYEQYF.

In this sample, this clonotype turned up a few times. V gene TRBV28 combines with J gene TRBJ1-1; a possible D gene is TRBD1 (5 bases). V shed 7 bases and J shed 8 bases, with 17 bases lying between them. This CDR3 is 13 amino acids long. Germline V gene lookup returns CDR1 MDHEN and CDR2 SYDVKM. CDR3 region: CASTLGEGREAFF. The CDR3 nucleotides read TGTGCCAGCACCCTAGGCGAGGGGCGAGAAGCTTTCTTT. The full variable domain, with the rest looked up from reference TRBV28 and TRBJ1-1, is DVKVTQSSRYLVKRTGEKVFLECVQDMDHENMFWYRQDPGLGLRLIYFSYDVKMKEKGDIPEGYSVSREKKERFSLILESASTNQTSMYLCASTLGEGREAFFGQGTRLTVV.

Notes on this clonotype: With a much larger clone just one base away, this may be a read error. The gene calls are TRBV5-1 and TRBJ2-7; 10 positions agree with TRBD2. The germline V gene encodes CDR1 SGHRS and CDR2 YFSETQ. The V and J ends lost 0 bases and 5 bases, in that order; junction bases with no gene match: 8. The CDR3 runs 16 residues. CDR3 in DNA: TGCGCCAGCAGCTTGGATGAGGCTAGCGGGAGCCACGAGCAGTACTTC. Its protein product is CASSLDEASGSHEQYF.

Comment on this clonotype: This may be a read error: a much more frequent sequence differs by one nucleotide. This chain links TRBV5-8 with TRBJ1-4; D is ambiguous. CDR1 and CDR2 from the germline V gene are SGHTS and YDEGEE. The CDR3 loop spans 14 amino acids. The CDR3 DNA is TGTGCCAGCAGCCCGATAGGATCTAATGAAAAACTGTCTTTT. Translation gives CASSPIGSNEKLSF.

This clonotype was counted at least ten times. The CDR3 DNA follows: TGTGCCAGCAGCTTAAGTCAACAGGGTATCTCCGGGGAGCTGTTTTTT. The encoded protein is CASSLSQQGISGELFF. V usage is TRBV13 and J usage is TRBJ2-2; D is perhaps TRBD1 (6 bases). V dropped 2 bases and J dropped 6 bases, with 16 bases sitting between them. The CDR3 runs to 16 residues. Germline CDR1 reads PRHDT; CDR2 reads FYEKMQ (reference sequence).

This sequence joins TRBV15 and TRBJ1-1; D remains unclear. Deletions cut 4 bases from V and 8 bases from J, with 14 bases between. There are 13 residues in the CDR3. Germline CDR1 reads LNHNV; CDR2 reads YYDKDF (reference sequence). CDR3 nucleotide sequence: TGTGCCACCAGCAACGATGGTTTCAGAGAAGCTTTCTTT. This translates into CATSNDGFREAFF.

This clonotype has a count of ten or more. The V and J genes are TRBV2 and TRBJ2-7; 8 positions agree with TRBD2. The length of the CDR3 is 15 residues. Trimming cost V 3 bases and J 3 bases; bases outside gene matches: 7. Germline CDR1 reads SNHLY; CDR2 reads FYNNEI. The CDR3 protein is CASSEGTSGFYEQYF. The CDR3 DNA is TGTGCCAGCAGTGAGGGCACTAGCGGATTCTACGAGCAGTACTTC.

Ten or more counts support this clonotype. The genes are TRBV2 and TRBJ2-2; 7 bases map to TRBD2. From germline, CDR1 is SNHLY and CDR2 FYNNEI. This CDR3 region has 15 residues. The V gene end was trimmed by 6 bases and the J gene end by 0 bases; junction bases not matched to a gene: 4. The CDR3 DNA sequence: TGTGCCAGCAGGACGGGACTAACGAACACCGGGGAGCTGTTTTTT. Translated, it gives CASRTGLTNTGELFF. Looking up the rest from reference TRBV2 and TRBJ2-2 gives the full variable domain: EPEVTQTPSHQVTQMGQEVILRCVPISNHLYFYWYRQILGQKVEFLVSFYNNEISEKSEIFDDQFSVERPDGSNFTLKIRSTKLEDSAMYFCASRTGLTNTGELFFGEGSRLTVL.

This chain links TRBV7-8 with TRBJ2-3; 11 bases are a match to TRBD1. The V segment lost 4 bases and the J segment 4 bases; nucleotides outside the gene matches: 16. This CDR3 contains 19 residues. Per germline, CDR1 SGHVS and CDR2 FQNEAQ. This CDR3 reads CASSSRRLGTGGLADTQYF. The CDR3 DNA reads TGTGCCAGCAGCTCGCGCCGCCTCGGGACAGGGGGGTTGGCAGATACGCAGTATTTT. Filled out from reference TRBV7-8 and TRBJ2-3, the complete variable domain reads GAGVSQSPRYKVAKRGQDVALRCDPISGHVSLFWYQQALGQGPEFLTYFQNEAQLDKSGLPSDRFFAERPEGSVSTLKIQRTQQEDSAVYLCASSSRRLGTGGLADTQYFGPGTRLTVL.

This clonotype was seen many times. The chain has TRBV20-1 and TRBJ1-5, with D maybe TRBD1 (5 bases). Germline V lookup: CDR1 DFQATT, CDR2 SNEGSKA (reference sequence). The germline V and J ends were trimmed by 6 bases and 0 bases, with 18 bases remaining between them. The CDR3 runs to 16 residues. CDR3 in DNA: TGCAGTGCGCCCCGGGGCAGTCAGATTAGCAATCAGCCCCAGCATTTT. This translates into CSAPRGSQISNQPQHF.

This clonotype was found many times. CDR3 amino acids: CASSLDTGQGASGYTF. The CDR3 DNA is TGTGCCAGCAGCTTGGACACGGGACAGGGGGCGAGCGGCTACACCTTC. The V gene is TRBV4-2, the J gene TRBJ1-2, with 12 bases identical to TRBD1. This CDR3 spans 16 amino acids. Losses at the gene ends were 5 bases for V and 8 bases for J; bases not matched to a gene: 12. Germline V gives CDR1 LGHNA, CDR2 YNFKEQ.

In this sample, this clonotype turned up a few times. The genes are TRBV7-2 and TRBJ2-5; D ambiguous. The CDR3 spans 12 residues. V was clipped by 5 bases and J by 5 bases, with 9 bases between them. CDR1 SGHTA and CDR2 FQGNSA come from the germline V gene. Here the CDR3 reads CASSEQGETQYF. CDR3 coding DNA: TGTGCCAGCAGCGAACAAGGCGAGACCCAGTACTTC. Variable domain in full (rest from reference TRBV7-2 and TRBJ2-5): GAGVSQSPSNKVTEKGKDVELRCDPISGHTALYWYRQSLGQGLEFLIYFQGNSAPDKSGLPSDRFSAERTGGSVSTLTIQRTQQEDSAVYLCASSEQGETQYFGPGTRLLVL.

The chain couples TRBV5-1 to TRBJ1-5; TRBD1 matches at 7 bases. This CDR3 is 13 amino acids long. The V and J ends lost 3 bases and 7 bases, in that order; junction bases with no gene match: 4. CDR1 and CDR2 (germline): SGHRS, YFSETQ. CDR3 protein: CASSSGGAQPQHF. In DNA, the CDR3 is TGCGCCAGCAGCTCAGGGGGAGCCCAGCCCCAGCATTTT.

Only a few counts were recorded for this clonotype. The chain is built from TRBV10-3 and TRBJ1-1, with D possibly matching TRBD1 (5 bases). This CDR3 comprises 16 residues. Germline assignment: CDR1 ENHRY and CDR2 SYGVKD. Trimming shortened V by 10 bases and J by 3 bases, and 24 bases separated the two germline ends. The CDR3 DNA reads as TGTGCCAGCTCTCCCTCCCCGGGGACCACGGACACTGAAGCTTTCTTT. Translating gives CASSPSPGTTDTEAFF.

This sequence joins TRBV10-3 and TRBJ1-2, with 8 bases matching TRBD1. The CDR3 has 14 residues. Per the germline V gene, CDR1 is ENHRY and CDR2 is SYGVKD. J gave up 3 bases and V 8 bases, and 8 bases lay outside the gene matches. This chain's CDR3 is CAILTQGAYYGYTF. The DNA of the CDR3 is TGTGCCATCTTAACGCAGGGGGCTTACTATGGCTACACCTTC.

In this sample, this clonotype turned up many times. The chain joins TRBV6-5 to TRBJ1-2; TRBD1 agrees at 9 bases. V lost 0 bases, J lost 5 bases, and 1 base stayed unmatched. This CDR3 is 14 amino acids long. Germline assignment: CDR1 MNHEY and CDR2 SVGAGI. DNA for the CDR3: TGTGCCAGCAGTTACTCGGACAGGGGATATGGCTACACCTTC. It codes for CASSYSDRGYGYTF.

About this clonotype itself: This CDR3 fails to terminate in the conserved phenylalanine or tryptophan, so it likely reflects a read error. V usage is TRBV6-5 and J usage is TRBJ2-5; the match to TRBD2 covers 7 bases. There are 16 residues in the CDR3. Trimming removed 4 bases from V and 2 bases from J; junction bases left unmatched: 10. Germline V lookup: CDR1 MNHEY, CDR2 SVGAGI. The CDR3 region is CASSLFLGTTQETQYC. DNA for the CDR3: TGTGCCAGCAGTTTATTTTTAGGGACTACACAAGAGACCCAGTACTGC.